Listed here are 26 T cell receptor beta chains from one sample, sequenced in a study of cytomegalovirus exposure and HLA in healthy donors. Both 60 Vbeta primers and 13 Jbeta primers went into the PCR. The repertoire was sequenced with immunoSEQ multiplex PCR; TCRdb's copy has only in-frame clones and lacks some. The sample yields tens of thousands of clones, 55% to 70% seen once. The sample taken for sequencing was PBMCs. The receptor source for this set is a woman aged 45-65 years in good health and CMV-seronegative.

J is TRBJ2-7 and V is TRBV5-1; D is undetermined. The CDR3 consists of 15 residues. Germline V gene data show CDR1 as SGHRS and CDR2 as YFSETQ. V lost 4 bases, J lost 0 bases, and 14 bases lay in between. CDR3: CASSKEVLPSYEQYF. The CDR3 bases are TGCGCCAGCAGCAAAGAGGTCCTCCCCTCCTACGAGCAGTACTTC.

In nucleotides, the CDR3 is TGTGCCAGCCGGGAGAATAATTCACCCCTCCACTTT. This translates into CASRENNSPLHF. The rearrangement links TRBV6-1 to TRBJ1-6; no clear D gene. The CDR3 is made up of 12 amino acids. The germline gives CDR1 MNHNS, CDR2 SASEGT. Trimming pared 8 bases from V and 5 bases from J, leaving 7 bases between.

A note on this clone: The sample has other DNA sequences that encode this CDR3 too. The CDR3 loop is CASSYGGGQPQHF. CDR3 in DNA: TGTGCCAGCAGTTACGGCGGAGGCCAGCCCCAGCATTTT. The chain combines TRBV6-5 with TRBJ1-5, with D unresolved. Germline CDR1 and CDR2: MNHEY and SVGAGI. Trimming shortened V by 2 bases and J by 7 bases, and 9 bases separated the two germline ends. The CDR3 has 13 amino acids.

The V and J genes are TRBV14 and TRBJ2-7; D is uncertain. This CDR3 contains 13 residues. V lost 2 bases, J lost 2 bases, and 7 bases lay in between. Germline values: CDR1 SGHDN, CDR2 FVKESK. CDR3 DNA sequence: TGTGCCAGCAGCCAAATACAGACCTACGAGCAGTACTTC. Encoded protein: CASSQIQTYEQYF. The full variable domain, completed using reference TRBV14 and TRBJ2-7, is EAGVTQFPSHSVIEKGQTVTLRCDPISGHDNLYWYRRVMGKEIKFLLHFVKESKQDESGMPNNRFLAERTGGTYSTLKVQPAELEDSGVYFCASSQIQTYEQYFGPGTRLTVT.

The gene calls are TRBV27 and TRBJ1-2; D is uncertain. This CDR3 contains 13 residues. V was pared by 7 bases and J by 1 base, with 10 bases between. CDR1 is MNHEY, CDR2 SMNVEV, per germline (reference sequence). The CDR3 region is CASKPGINYGYTF. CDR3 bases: TGTGCCAGCAAACCAGGAATTAACTATGGCTACACCTTC.

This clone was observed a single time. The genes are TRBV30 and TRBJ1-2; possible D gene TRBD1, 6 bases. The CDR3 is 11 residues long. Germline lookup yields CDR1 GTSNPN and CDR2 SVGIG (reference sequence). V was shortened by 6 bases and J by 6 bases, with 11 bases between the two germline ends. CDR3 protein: CACGGGHGYTF. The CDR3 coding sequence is TGTGCCTGCGGCGGGGGCCATGGCTACACCTTC.

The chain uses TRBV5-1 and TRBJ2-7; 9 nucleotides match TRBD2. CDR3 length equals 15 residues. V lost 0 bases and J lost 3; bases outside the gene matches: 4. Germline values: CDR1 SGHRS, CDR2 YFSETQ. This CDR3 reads CASSLASGNFYEQYF. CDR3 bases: TGCGCCAGCAGCTTGGCTAGCGGGAATTTCTACGAGCAGTACTTC.

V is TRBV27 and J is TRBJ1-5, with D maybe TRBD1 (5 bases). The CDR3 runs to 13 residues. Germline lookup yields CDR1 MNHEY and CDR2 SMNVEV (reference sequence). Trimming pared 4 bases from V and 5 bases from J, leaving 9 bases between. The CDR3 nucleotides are TGTGCCAGCAGTTCCGACAGTTATCAGCCCCAGCATTTT. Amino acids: CASSSDSYQPQHF.

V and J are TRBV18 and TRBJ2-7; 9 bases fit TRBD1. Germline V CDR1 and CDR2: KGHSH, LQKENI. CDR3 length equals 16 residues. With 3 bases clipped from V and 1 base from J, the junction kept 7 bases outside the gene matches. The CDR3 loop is CASSPYTGGLSYEQYF. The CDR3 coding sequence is TGTGCCAGCTCACCCTACACAGGGGGCCTGTCCTACGAGCAGTACTTC.

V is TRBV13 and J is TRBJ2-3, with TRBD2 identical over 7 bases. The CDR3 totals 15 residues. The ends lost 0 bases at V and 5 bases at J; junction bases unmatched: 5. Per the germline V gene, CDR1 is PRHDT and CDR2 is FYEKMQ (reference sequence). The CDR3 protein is CASSLGRETGDTQYF. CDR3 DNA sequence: TGTGCCAGCAGCTTAGGGCGGGAGACTGGAGATACGCAGTATTTT.

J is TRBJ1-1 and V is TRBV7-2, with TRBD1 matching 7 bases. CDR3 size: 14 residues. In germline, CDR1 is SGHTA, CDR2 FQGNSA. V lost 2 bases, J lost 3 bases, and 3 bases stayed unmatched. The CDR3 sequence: CASSLKGTDTEAFF. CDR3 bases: TGTGCCAGCAGCTTAAAGGGGACAGACACTGAAGCTTTCTTT.

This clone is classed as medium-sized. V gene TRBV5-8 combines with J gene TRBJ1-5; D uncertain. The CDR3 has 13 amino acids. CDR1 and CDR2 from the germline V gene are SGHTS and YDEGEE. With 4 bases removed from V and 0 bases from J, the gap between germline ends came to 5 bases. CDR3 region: CASSTFSNQPQHF. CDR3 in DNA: TGTGCCAGCAGCACATTTAGCAATCAGCCCCAGCATTTT. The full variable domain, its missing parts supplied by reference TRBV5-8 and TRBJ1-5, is EAGVTQSPTHLIKTRGQQATLRCSPISGHTSVYWYQQALGLGLQFLLWYDEGEERNRGNFPPRFSGRQFPNYSSELNVNALELEDSALYLCASSTFSNQPQHFGDGTRLSIL.

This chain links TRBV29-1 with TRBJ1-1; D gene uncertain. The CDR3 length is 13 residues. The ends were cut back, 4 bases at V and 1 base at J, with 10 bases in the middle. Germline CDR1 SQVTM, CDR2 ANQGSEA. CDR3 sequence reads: CSVVPGTNTEAFF. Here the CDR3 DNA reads TGCAGCGTTGTCCCAGGCACGAACACTGAAGCTTTCTTT.

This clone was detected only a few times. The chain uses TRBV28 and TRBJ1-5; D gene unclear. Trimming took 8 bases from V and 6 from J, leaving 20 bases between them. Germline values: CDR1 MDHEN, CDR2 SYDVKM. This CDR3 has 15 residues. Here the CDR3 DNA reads TGTGCCAGCGCCGGGTCGGAGATCGCGGGTCAGCCCCAGCATTTT. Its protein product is CASAGSEIAGQPQHF.

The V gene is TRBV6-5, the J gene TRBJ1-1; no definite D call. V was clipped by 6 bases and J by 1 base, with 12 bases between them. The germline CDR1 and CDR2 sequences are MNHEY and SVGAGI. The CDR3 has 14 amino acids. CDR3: CASSPRRKNTEAFF. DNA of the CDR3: TGTGCCAGCAGCCCCCGGCGGAAGAACACTGAAGCTTTCTTT.

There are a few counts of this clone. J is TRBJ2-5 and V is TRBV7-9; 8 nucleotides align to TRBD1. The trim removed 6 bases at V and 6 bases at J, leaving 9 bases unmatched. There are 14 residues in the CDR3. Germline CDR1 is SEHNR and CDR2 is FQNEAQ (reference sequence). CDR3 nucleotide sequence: TGTGCCAGCAGGATGACAGGGGATGGACAGACCCAGTACTTC. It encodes CASRMTGDGQTQYF.

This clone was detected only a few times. The CDR3 DNA is TGTGCCAGCACCGTCACAGCAAGAAGCAATCAGCCCCAGCATTTT. Translating it yields CASTVTARSNQPQHF. The V gene is TRBV2, the J gene TRBJ1-5; D gene uncertain. CDR3 length equals 15 residues. The V end lost 7 bases, the J end lost 1 base, and 14 bases lay between the germline ends. Germline CDR1 SNHLY, CDR2 FYNNEI.

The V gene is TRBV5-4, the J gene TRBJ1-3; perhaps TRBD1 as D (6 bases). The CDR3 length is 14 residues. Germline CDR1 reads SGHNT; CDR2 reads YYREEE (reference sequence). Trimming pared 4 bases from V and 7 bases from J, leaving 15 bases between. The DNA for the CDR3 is TGTGCCAGCAGCCCAACAGGGTCGGAGAACACCATATATTTT. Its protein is CASSPTGSENTIYF.

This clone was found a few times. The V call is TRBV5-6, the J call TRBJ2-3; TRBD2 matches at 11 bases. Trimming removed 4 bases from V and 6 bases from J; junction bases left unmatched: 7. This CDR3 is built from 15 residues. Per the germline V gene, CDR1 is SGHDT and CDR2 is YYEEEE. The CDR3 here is CASSPTSGVQDTQYF. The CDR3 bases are TGTGCCAGCAGCCCGACTAGCGGGGTGCAGGATACGCAGTATTTT.

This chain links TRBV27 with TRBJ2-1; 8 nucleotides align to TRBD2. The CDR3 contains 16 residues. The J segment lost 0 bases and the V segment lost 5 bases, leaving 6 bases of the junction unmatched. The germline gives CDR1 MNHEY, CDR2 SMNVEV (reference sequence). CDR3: CASSRVAGSSYNEQFF. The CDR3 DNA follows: TGTGCCAGCAGTCGCGTAGCGGGAAGCTCCTACAATGAGCAGTTCTTC.

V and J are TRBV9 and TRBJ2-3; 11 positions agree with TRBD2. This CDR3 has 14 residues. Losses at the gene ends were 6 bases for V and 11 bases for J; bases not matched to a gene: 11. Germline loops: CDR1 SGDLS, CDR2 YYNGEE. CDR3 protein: CASTGLIGLAGQYF. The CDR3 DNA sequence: TGTGCCAGCACCGGTCTAATCGGACTAGCGGGGCAGTATTTT.

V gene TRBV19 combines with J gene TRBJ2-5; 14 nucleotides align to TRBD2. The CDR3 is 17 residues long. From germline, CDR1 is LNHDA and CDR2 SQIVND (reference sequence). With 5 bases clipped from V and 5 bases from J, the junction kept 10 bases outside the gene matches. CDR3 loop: CASSDWGLAGVQETQYF. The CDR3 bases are TGTGCCAGTAGTGATTGGGGACTAGCGGGAGTTCAGGAGACCCAGTACTTC.

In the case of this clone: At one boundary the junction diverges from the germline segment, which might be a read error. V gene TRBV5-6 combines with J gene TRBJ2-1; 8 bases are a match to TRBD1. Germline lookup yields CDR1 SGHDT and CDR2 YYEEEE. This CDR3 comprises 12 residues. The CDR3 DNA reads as TGTGCCAGCAGCTGGACCGGACAGGGAAGGATCTTC. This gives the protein CASSWTGQGRIF.

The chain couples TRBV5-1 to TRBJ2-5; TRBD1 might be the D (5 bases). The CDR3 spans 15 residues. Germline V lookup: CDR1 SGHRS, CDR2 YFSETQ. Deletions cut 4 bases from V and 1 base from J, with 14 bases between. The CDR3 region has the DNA TGCGCCAGCAGCCCGGGCTATAGGGGCCAAGAGACCCAGTACTTC. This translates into CASSPGYRGQETQYF.

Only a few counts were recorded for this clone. Here the CDR3 reads CSAPALRSSYNEQFF. CDR3 coding DNA: TGCAGCGCTCCCGCCTTAAGGAGCTCCTACAATGAGCAGTTCTTC. The chain combines TRBV29-1 with TRBJ2-1; D is unresolved. V lost 7 bases, J lost 0 bases, and 16 bases lay in between. Germline assignment: CDR1 SQVTM and CDR2 ANQGSEA. This CDR3 contains 15 residues.

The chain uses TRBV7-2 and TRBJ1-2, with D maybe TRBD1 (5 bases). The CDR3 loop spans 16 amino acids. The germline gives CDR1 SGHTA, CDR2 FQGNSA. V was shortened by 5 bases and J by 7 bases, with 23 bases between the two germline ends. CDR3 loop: CASSREMVRGTGGYTF. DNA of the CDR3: TGTGCCAGCAGCCGCGAGATGGTGCGGGGGACGGGTGGCTACACCTTC.